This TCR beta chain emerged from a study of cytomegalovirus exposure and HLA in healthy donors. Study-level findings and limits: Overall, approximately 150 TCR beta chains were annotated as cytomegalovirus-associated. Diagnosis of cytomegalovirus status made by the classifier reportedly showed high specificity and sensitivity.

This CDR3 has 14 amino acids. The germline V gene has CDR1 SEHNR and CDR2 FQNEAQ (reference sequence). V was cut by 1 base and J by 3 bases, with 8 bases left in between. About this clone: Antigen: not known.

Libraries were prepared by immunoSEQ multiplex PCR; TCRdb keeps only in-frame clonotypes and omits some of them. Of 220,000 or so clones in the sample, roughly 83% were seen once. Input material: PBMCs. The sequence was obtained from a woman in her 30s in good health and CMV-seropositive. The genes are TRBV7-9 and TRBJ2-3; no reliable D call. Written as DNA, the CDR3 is TGTGCCAGCAGCTTAGTGGACGGAACAGATACGCAGTATTTT. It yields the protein CASSLVDGTDTQYF.